This T cell receptor beta chain was found in a study of blood T cell repertoires in COVID-19. Study summary: Nucleic acid was either cDNA or gDNA, and it came from T cells, B-cell-depleted T cells, or PBMCs.

Profiling relied on immunoSEQ multiplex PCR, and the TCRdb table lists in-frame clones only, not all of them. This sample has some 98,000 clones, with 75% to 85% found just once. V was pared by 6 bases and J by 6 bases, with 8 bases of the junction left unmatched. Germline V gene data show CDR1 as MNHEY and CDR2 as SVGAGI. The CDR3 contains 14 residues. The source material was peripheral blood. The sequence derives from a human donor in a cohort sampled during active COVID-19. The gene calls are TRBV6-5 and TRBJ2-4, with 7 positions matching TRBD2. The CDR3 nucleotides are TGTGCCAGCAGAACCCCCGGGGAGGGAAACATTCAGTACTTC. Translating it yields CASRTPGEGNIQYF.